A selection of T cell receptor beta chains follows, all from one sample in a study of post-analysis software for immune sequencing data. MiXCR was run by TCRdb on the PCR reads, yielding one entry per CDR3 protein. The sample holds over 700,000 distinct CDR3 sequences, roughly 29% seen once. Sequencing was carried out using blood. The source of these receptors is a girl aged 5-17 years with multiple sclerosis. Both conserved end residues are part of each CDR3. Each record gives: CDR3 protein, CDR3 DNA, J gene, V gene, D gene, clone size. D genes are given only for firm matches. Clone size is stated in some rows and not others, as once, few, many or a class when expanded.

CASSPPGLAGQETQYF,TGTGCCAGCAGTCCCCCGGGACTAGCGGGACAAGAGACCCAGTACTTC,TRBJ2-5,TRBV25-1,TRBD2,many
CASSLDQGWRYF,TGTGCCAGCAGCTTAGACCAGGGCTGGCGGTACTTC,TRBJ2-5,TRBV7-2,NA,NA
CASSEQQGDTQYF,TGTGCCAGCAGCGAACAGCAAGGAGATACGCAGTATTTT,TRBJ2-3,TRBV6-4,NA,NA
CSAKGQGAAANEKLFF,TGCAGCGCTAAGGGACAGGGGGCCGCAGCTAATGAAAAACTGTTTTTT,TRBJ1-4,TRBV29-1,TRBD1,NA
CASRGRLNEQFF,TGTGCCAGCAGGGGCAGACTCAATGAGCAGTTCTTC,TRBJ2-1,TRBV6-1,NA,few
CASSGGSSTDTQYF,TGTGCCAGCAGTGGAGGGTCTAGTACAGATACGCAGTATTTT,TRBJ2-3,TRBV2,NA,NA
CASRSSPGYTF,TGTGCCAGCAGGTCATCGCCCGGCTACACCTTC,TRBJ1-2,TRBV7-2,NA,few
CASSLQMGLAANNEQFF,TGCGCCAGCAGCCTACAAATGGGACTAGCGGCCAACAATGAGCAGTTCTTC,TRBJ2-1,TRBV4-3,TRBD2,NA
CTSSLNRNYEQYF,TGTACCAGCAGCCTGAACAGGAACTACGAGCAGTACTTC,TRBJ2-7,TRBV7-2,NA,NA
CSVAPASWTEQFF,TGCAGCGTTGCGCCTGCTAGTTGGACTGAGCAGTTCTTC,TRBJ2-1,TRBV29-1,NA,NA
CASSQIYRETQYF,TGTGCCAGCAGTCAGATCTATCGGGAGACCCAGTACTTC,TRBJ2-5,TRBV12-3/TRBV12-4,NA,few
CAISGKGGSTQYF,TGTGCCATCAGTGGGAAGGGAGGTTCCACGCAGTACTTC,TRBJ2-4,TRBV10-3,NA,few
CASSRGLADSDTQYF,TGTGCCAGCAGCAGAGGACTAGCGGACTCAGATACGCAGTATTTT,TRBJ2-3,TRBV11-3,TRBD2,NA
CASSSSNRADTEAFF,TGTGCCAGCAGCTCCTCAAACAGGGCTGACACTGAAGCTTTCTTT,TRBJ1-1,TRBV7-9,NA,NA
CASSLSPGSYNEQFF,TGCGCCAGCAGCTTATCTCCGGGCTCCTACAATGAGCAGTTCTTC,TRBJ2-1,TRBV5-1,NA,many
CASVGNEQFF,TGTGCCAGTGTGGGGAATGAGCAGTTCTTC,TRBJ2-1,TRBV2,NA,NA
CAGGRANYGYTF,TGTGCCGGTGGCAGGGCTAACTATGGCTACACCTTC,TRBJ1-2,TRBV6-6,NA,NA
CPSSLGQGAGTDTQYF,TGTCCCAGCAGCTTGGGTCAGGGTGCGGGGACAGATACGCAGTATTTT,TRBJ2-3,TRBV5-5,NA,few
CASRLAGAPYEQYF,TGTGCCAGCAGACTAGCGGGCGCGCCCTACGAGCAGTACTTC,TRBJ2-7,TRBV6-2/TRBV6-3,TRBD2,NA
CASSQAMVADNTDTQYF,TGTGCCAGCAGCCAAGCTATGGTAGCGGATAACACAGATACGCAGTATTTT,TRBJ2-3,TRBV4-2,NA,NA
CASSYRMGQEYGYTF,TGTGCCAGCAGTTACCGAATGGGACAGGAATATGGCTACACCTTC,TRBJ1-2,TRBV6-6,TRBD1,few
CAISEREVGPDTQYF,TGTGCCATCAGTGAGCGGGAGGTAGGCCCAGATACGCAGTATTTT,TRBJ2-3,TRBV10-3,TRBD2,few
CSAREGGRSPLHF,TGCAGTGCTAGAGAAGGGGGCAGGTCACCCCTCCACTTT,TRBJ1-6,TRBV20-1,TRBD1,NA
CASSDFEGASGYTF,TGTGCCAGCAGTGATTTCGAGGGGGCAAGTGGCTACACCTTC,TRBJ1-2,TRBV6-1,TRBD1,few
CASRPGAPNSPLHF,TGTGCCAGCAGACCCGGGGCGCCGAATTCACCCCTCCACTTT,TRBJ1-6,TRBV7-9,NA,NA
CATSRDNGVYNGQFF,TGTGCCACCAGCAGAGATAATGGGGTCTACAATGGGCAGTTCTTC,TRBJ2-1,TRBV15,NA,NA
CASSLPSGRRIEQFF,TGCGCCAGCAGCTTGCCCAGCGGGAGACGCATTGAGCAGTTCTTC,TRBJ2-1,TRBV5-1,TRBD2,NA
CASSSLSPPYNEQFF,TGTGCCAGCAGCTCTTTGTCCCCTCCCTACAATGAGCAGTTCTTC,TRBJ2-1,TRBV12-3/TRBV12-4,NA,few
CASSAPGVAGGPGDYNEQFF,TGTGCCAGCAGTGCCCCCGGGGTAGCGGGGGGGCCAGGGGACTACAATGAGCAGTTCTTC,TRBJ2-1,TRBV6-1,TRBD2,NA
CASSLSAPWGNEQFF,TGTGCCAGCAGCTTATCCGCCCCTTGGGGCAATGAGCAGTTCTTC,TRBJ2-1,TRBV7-2,NA,NA
CASSLQTGTYNEQFF,TGTGCCAGCAGCCTACAGACGGGAACTTACAATGAGCAGTTCTTC,TRBJ2-1,TRBV7-9,NA,many
CSSTQGALNTEAFF,TGCAGCTCGACTCAGGGAGCCTTGAACACTGAAGCTTTCTTT,TRBJ1-1,TRBV29-1,NA,few
CSVGDRHGYGYTF,TGCAGCGTTGGGGACAGGCACGGCTATGGCTACACCTTC,TRBJ1-2,TRBV29-1,TRBD1,NA
CASRGDRDSYNEQFF,TGTGCCAGCAGGGGCGACAGGGACTCCTACAATGAGCAGTTCTTC,TRBJ2-1,TRBV2,TRBD1,NA
CASSKSLDPTANYGYTF,TGTGCCAGCAGTAAAAGTCTAGATCCCACAGCTAACTATGGCTACACCTTC,TRBJ1-2,TRBV25-1,NA,NA
CASSQDSAYEQYF,TGCGCCAGCAGCCAAGATAGTGCCTACGAGCAGTACTTC,TRBJ2-7,TRBV4-3,NA,many
CSAPTSGAWETQYF,TGCAGTGCTCCTACTAGCGGGGCCTGGGAGACCCAGTACTTC,TRBJ2-5,TRBV20-1,TRBD2,many
CASSLGLAPDTQYF,TGTGCCAGCAGTTTAGGCCTAGCCCCGGATACGCAGTATTTT,TRBJ2-3,TRBV27,NA,many
CASTGARTEAFF,TGTGCCAGCACGGGGGCGCGAACTGAAGCTTTCTTT,TRBJ1-1,TRBV2,NA,NA
CATSDRDPVRKGEQFF,TGTGCCACCAGTGACCGAGACCCAGTGCGGAAGGGAGAGCAGTTCTTC,TRBJ2-1,TRBV24-1,NA,few
CASSLGQGSADTQYF,TGTGCCAGCAGCTTAGGGCAGGGGAGCGCAGATACGCAGTATTTT,TRBJ2-3,TRBV7-2,NA,NA
CASSQEPAANYGYTF,TGCGCCAGCAGCCAAGAACCGGCAGCAAACTATGGCTACACCTTC,TRBJ1-2,TRBV4-1,NA,NA
CASSYGTSSYNEQYF,TGTGCCAGCAGCTACGGGACCAGCTCCTACAATGAGCAGTACTTC,TRBJ2-7,TRBV7-2,NA,once
CASSLVQGGQETQYF,TGTGCCAGCAGCTTGGTGCAGGGGGGACAAGAGACCCAGTACTTC,TRBJ2-5,TRBV5-6,NA,few
CASSVAVTDGGYTF,TGTGCCAGCAGCGTAGCTGTAACAGACGGAGGCTACACCTTC,TRBJ1-2,TRBV9,NA,few
CASSEGRGASTDTQYF,TGTGCCAGCAGTGAAGGGCGGGGGGCTAGCACAGATACGCAGTATTTT,TRBJ2-3,TRBV2,TRBD2,NA
CASSLASPGANVLTF,TGCGCCAGCAGCTTGGCTAGTCCTGGGGCCAACGTCCTGACTTTC,TRBJ2-6,TRBV5-1,NA,few
CAISGSSYGYTF,TGTGCCATCAGTGGGAGTTCCTATGGCTACACCTTC,TRBJ1-2,TRBV10-3,NA,few
CSAIPLRTSGRREQYF,TGCAGTGCTATCCCACTACGGACTAGCGGGAGGCGCGAGCAGTACTTC,TRBJ2-7,TRBV20-1,TRBD2,few
CASSPRTF,TGTGCCAGCAGCCCCCGCACCTTC,TRBJ1-2,TRBV9,NA,NA
CASSNLDGGPGTQYF,TGTGCCAGCAGCAACCTGGACGGGGGCCCGGGGACCCAGTACTTC,TRBJ2-5,TRBV6-6,NA,few
CASSSPGLAGTDTQYF,TGTGCCAGCAGTTCGCCGGGACTAGCGGGGACAGATACGCAGTATTTT,TRBJ2-3,TRBV28,TRBD2,NA
CASSFTGGGQPQHF,TGCGCCAGCAGCTTCACAGGGGGCGGTCAGCCCCAGCATTTT,TRBJ1-5,TRBV5-1,TRBD1,NA
CASSLFGGAISYEQYF,TGCGCCAGCAGCTTGTTTGGCGGGGCGATCTCCTACGAGCAGTACTTC,TRBJ2-7,TRBV5-1,NA,NA
CASSAIVPGQGFLGTEAFF,TGTGCCAGCAGCGCAATTGTGCCGGGACAGGGGTTTTTGGGCACTGAAGCTTTCTTT,TRBJ1-1,TRBV9,TRBD1,few
CASGDGEAFF,TGTGCCAGCGGGGACGGTGAAGCTTTCTTT,TRBJ1-1,TRBV6-6,NA,NA
CSVSSGANTEAFF,TGCAGCGTATCCTCGGGTGCGAACACTGAAGCTTTCTTT,TRBJ1-1,TRBV29-1,NA,NA
CASASLGGTDTQYF,TGCGCCAGCGCTAGCTTAGGGGGCACAGATACGCAGTATTTT,TRBJ2-3,TRBV4-3,NA,NA
CASGLVTGTGGFRETQFF,TGTGCTAGTGGTTTGGTAACAGGGACAGGGGGGTTTCGAGAGACCCAGTTCTTC,TRBJ2-1,TRBV12-5,TRBD1,NA